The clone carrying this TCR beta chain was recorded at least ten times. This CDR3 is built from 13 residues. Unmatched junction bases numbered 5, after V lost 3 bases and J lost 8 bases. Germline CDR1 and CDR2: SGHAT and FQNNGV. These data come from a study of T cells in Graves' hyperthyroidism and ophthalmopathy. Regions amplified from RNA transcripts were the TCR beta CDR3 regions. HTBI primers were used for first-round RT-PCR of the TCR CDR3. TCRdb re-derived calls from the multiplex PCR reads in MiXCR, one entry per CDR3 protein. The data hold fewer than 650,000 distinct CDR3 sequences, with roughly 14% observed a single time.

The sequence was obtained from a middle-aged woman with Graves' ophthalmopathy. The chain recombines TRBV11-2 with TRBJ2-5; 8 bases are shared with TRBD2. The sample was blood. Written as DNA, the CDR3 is TGTGCCAGCAGCTTTAGCGGGGAGATAACCCAGTACTTC. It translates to CASSFSGEITQYF.